These 31 T cell receptor beta chains share one sample of origin, sequenced in a study of blood T cell repertoires in COVID-19. The protocol was immunoSEQ multiplex PCR, while the TCRdb copy is restricted to in-frame clones and leaves out a portion. The sample shows about 250,000 clones, about 82% of them seen only once. The sequenced sample consisted of PBMCs or T cells enriched from blood (not recorded which). The receptors were sampled from a woman between 45 and 65 years old with acute COVID-19.

Here the CDR3 reads CASSLGGRNTIYF. The CDR3 DNA follows: TGTGCCAGCAGCTTGGGGGGGAGAAACACCATATATTTT. The chain joins TRBV7-2 to TRBJ1-3; weak D call: TRBD1 (5 bases). Trimming took off 3 bases at V and 5 bases at J, with 8 bases between the two ends. The CDR3 is made up of 13 amino acids. Germline-derived CDR1 and CDR2 are SGHTA and FQGNSA. The whole variable domain, remainder taken from reference TRBV7-2 and TRBJ1-3, is GAGVSQSPSNKVTEKGKDVELRCDPISGHTALYWYRQSLGQGLEFLIYFQGNSAPDKSGLPSDRFSAERTGGSVSTLTIQRTQQEDSAVYLCASSLGGRNTIYFGEGSWLTVV.

The CDR3 sequence: CASSLDSVTEAFF. The CDR3 bases are TGCGCCAGCAGCTTGGACTCGGTCACTGAAGCTTTCTTT. The chain couples TRBV5-1 to TRBJ1-1; D is undetermined. The germline gives CDR1 SGHRS, CDR2 YFSETQ. V was trimmed by 0 bases and J by 4 bases, leaving 7 bases between them. The length of the CDR3 is 13 residues.

This clone occurred a few times. The chain is built from TRBV30 and TRBJ2-2, with D maybe TRBD2 (6 bases). Germline V lookup: CDR1 GTSNPN, CDR2 SVGIG (reference sequence). The length of the CDR3 is 12 residues. The V end lost 6 bases, the J end lost 6 bases, and 11 bases lay between the germline ends. The CDR3 loop reads CACGWEAGELFF. The CDR3 DNA reads as TGTGCCTGCGGGTGGGAGGCCGGGGAGCTGTTTTTT.

The J gene is TRBJ2-7, the V gene TRBV15; D ambiguous. Germline V lookup: CDR1 LNHNV, CDR2 YYDKDF (reference sequence). V was trimmed by 1 base and J by 1 base, leaving 11 bases between them. CDR3 length: 15 residues. In nucleotides, the CDR3 is TGTGCCACCAGCAGAGTCCCAGTTGGTTCCTACGAGCAGTACTTC. This gives the protein CATSRVPVGSYEQYF.

This chain joins TRBV20-1 and TRBJ2-7; TRBD2 matches at 12 bases. Trimming took 3 bases from V and 3 from J; bases not matched to a gene: 3. CDR1 and CDR2 (germline): DFQATT, SNEGSKA (reference sequence). The length of the CDR3 is 14 residues. The CDR3 DNA follows: TGCAGTGCTAGTAAGACTAGCGGGGGCTACGAGCAGTACTTC. It encodes CSASKTSGGYEQYF.

The genes are TRBV6-5 and TRBJ2-7; D is possibly TRBD1 (6 bases). V dropped 8 bases and J dropped 3 bases, with 17 bases sitting between them. The germline V gene encodes CDR1 MNHEY and CDR2 SVGAGI. There are 14 residues in the CDR3. Here the CDR3 DNA reads TGTGCCAGCCATCCGGGACATACGCTCTACGAGCAGTACTTC. It encodes CASHPGHTLYEQYF.

The chain combines TRBV6-2 or TRBV6-3 with TRBJ2-5; 9 bases are a match to TRBD2. Germline lookup yields CDR1 MNHEY and CDR2 SVGEGT. V gave up 5 bases and J gave up 4 bases; unmatched junction bases: 8. CDR3 length equals 15 residues. The DNA of the CDR3 is TGTGCCAGCAGTACGCTAGCGGGGAAGGGAGAGACCCAGTACTTC. Encoded protein: CASSTLAGKGETQYF.

The V gene is TRBV2, the J gene TRBJ2-5; the D gene is possibly TRBD2 (7 bases). The germline V gene has CDR1 SNHLY and CDR2 FYNNEI. The CDR3 contains 15 residues. The V end was cut by 4 bases, the J end by 5 bases, with 17 bases between. Here the CDR3 reads CASSVGRGGRETQYF. The CDR3 nucleotides read TGTGCCAGCAGTGTAGGTAGGGGGGGCCGTGAGACCCAGTACTTC.

The genes are TRBV29-1 and TRBJ2-3; 11 nucleotides align to TRBD1. The CDR3 spans 14 residues. Germline trimming cut 7 bases from V and 4 bases from J; bases unmatched to any gene: 7. Germline CDR1 SQVTM, CDR2 ANQGSEA. DNA for the CDR3: TGCAGCGCTAAGGGACAGGGGGATTCAGATACGCAGTATTTT. Residues: CSAKGQGDSDTQYF.

The V gene is TRBV5-6, the J gene TRBJ1-6; D may be TRBD1 (6 bases). Germline V gives CDR1 SGHDT, CDR2 YYEEEE. The CDR3 has 19 residues. Trimming left V 3 bases short and J 7 bases short, with 26 bases between. Here the CDR3 reads CASSSGPTGTPVKNSPLHF. The CDR3 DNA sequence: TGTGCCAGCAGCTCGGGCCCGACAGGAACTCCAGTTAAGAATTCACCCCTCCACTTT.

This chain links TRBV28 with TRBJ1-2; 8 bases line up with TRBD1. The CDR3 is 13 amino acids. Germline CDR1 MDHEN, CDR2 SYDVKM. Unmatched junction bases numbered 6, after V lost 4 bases and J lost 8 bases. The DNA of the CDR3 is TGTGCCAGCAGTTCGACAGGGGCCGGCGGCTACACCTTC. It codes for CASSSTGAGGYTF.

This chain uses TRBV10-3 with TRBJ1-3; possible D gene TRBD1, 5 bases. V dropped 11 bases and J dropped 4 bases, with 15 bases sitting between them. Germline CDR1 is ENHRY and CDR2 is SYGVKD. The CDR3 runs 13 residues. CDR3 protein: CAGRDGGGNTIYF. CDR3 DNA: TGTGCCGGCCGGGACGGAGGGGGAAACACCATATATTTT.

In its sample, this clone was seen a few times. The CDR3 nucleotides are TGCGCCAGCAGCTTGTTCGAGACAGGGGTAAGGGAGCAGTACTTC. The encoded protein is CASSLFETGVREQYF. The chain combines TRBV5-1 with TRBJ2-7; TRBD1 agrees at 8 bases. V dropped 1 base and J dropped 7; count of bases not matched to a gene: 10. The CDR3 totals 15 residues. CDR1 is SGHRS and CDR2 is YFSETQ in the germline V gene. Supplemented by reference TRBV5-1 and TRBJ2-7, the full variable domain reads KAGVTQTPRYLIKTRGQQVTLSCSPISGHRSVSWYQQTPGQGLQFLFEYFSETQRNKGNFPGRFSGRQFSNSRSEMNVSTLELGDSALYLCASSLFETGVREQYFGPGTRLTVT.

The V call is TRBV5-1, the J call TRBJ2-3, with 10 bases lining up with TRBD1. V was pared by 0 bases and J by 7 bases, with 5 bases of the junction left unmatched. The CDR3 extends over 15 amino acids. Germline assignment: CDR1 SGHRS and CDR2 YFSETQ. CDR3: CASSLEGQGRNTQYF. DNA for the CDR3: TGCGCCAGCAGCTTGGAGGGACAGGGGAGGAATACGCAGTATTTT.

The chain combines TRBV6-2 or TRBV6-3 with TRBJ2-7; the match to TRBD2 covers 8 bases. The junction had 5 bases not matched to a gene; V was cut back by 4 bases and J by 3 bases. The germline V gene encodes CDR1 MNHEY and CDR2 SVGEGT. The CDR3 loop spans 14 amino acids. The CDR3 region has the DNA TGTGCCAGCAGTTTCTCGGGGGGGTTCTACGAGCAGTACTTC. Translation gives CASSFSGGFYEQYF.

Only a few counts were recorded for this clone. The chain employs TRBV4-1 and TRBJ1-1; D unresolved. The CDR3 has 16 residues. V lost 1 base and J lost 0, with 12 bases in between. Germline values: CDR1 MGHRA, CDR2 YSYEKL. DNA for the CDR3: TGCGCCAGCAGCCAAGCGCCACTCGACTTGAACACTGAAGCTTTCTTT. This gives the protein CASSQAPLDLNTEAFF.

The chain recombines TRBV20-1 with TRBJ2-7, with D possibly TRBD1 on 6 matching bases. V was pared by 3 bases and J by 5 bases, with 14 bases between. The CDR3 is 13 amino acids. CDR1 DFQATT and CDR2 SNEGSKA come from the germline V gene (reference sequence). This CDR3 is CSASIRQADEQYF. For the CDR3, the DNA is TGCAGTGCTAGTATCAGACAGGCCGACGAGCAGTACTTC.

The chain is built from TRBV4-3 and TRBJ1-4; perhaps TRBD1 as D (5 bases). The V gene's germline CDR1 is LGHNA and CDR2 YSLEER. This CDR3 is built from 14 residues. V was trimmed by 4 bases and J by 6 bases, leaving 12 bases between them. The CDR3 spells CASSPMGTYEKLFF. CDR3 sequence (DNA): TGCGCCAGCAGCCCTATGGGGACTTATGAAAAACTGTTTTTT.

The J gene is TRBJ1-1, the V gene TRBV5-4, with D possibly matching TRBD1 (6 bases). CDR1 is SGHNT and CDR2 is YYREEE in the germline V gene (reference sequence). V lost 2 bases and J 11 bases, leaving 10 bases between the germline ends. The CDR3 runs 11 residues. CDR3 region: CASSFEDSAFF. Here the CDR3 DNA reads TGTGCCAGCAGCTTCGAGGACAGCGCTTTCTTT.

The chain is built from TRBV5-1 and TRBJ1-2, with a possible D match to TRBD1 (6 bases). The CDR3 has 14 residues. CDR1 is SGHRS, CDR2 YFSETQ, per germline. Trimming cost V 4 bases and J 4 bases, with 14 bases left between them. CDR3 in DNA: TGCGCCAGCAGCCCGGCGGACAGCTTCTATGGCTACACCTTC. It codes for CASSPADSFYGYTF.

The DNA of the CDR3 is TGTGCCAGCGTCCCTAGCAAGACCGGGGAGCTGTTTTTT. As protein: CASVPSKTGELFF. The chain links TRBV7-8 to TRBJ2-2; maybe TRBD2 (5 bases). The CDR3 is made up of 13 amino acids. Trimming stripped 8 bases from V and 5 bases from J, with 12 bases between. CDR1 is SGHVS and CDR2 is FQNEAQ in the germline V gene.

This chain links TRBV29-1 with TRBJ2-2, with D possibly matching TRBD1 (5 bases). The germline V gene encodes CDR1 SQVTM and CDR2 ANQGSEA. The CDR3 runs to 13 residues. V gave up 5 bases and J gave up 4 bases, with 11 bases separating them. In nucleotides, the CDR3 is TGCAGCGTTAGTAGGGGCGGCACCGGGGAGCTGTTTTTT. Amino acids: CSVSRGGTGELFF.

The rearrangement joins TRBV11-2 to TRBJ2-7; no firm D call. CDR3 length equals 15 residues. V gave up 3 bases and J gave up 2 bases, with 14 bases separating them. Per germline, CDR1 SGHAT and CDR2 FQNNGV. The CDR3 DNA sequence: TGTGCCAGCAGCTTTCAGGCAATCCCAACCTACGAGCAGTACTTC. Translated, it gives CASSFQAIPTYEQYF.

This rearrangement joins TRBV6-1 to TRBJ1-4; D gene unclear. The germline CDR1 and CDR2 sequences are MNHNS and SASEGT. This CDR3 spans 15 amino acids. V was trimmed by 0 bases and J by 7 bases, leaving 12 bases between them. CDR3 nucleotide sequence: TGTGCCAGCAGTGAAGCTCCCAGGAACCTTGAAAAACTGTTTTTT. Protein sequence: CASSEAPRNLEKLFF.

The sample holds many counts of this clone. The chain couples TRBV12-3 or TRBV12-4 to TRBJ1-1, with D possibly TRBD1 on 5 matching bases. The CDR3 extends over 12 amino acids. Trimming cost V 9 bases and J 3 bases, with 11 bases left between them. This chain's CDR3 is CASWGRDTEAFF. CDR3 DNA: TGTGCCAGTTGGGGGAGGGACACTGAAGCTTTCTTT.

The gene calls are TRBV7-2 and TRBJ1-3, with D unresolved. The CDR3 loop spans 16 amino acids. Germline lookup yields CDR1 SGHTA and CDR2 FQGNSA. V lost 3 bases, J lost 0 bases, and 12 bases lay in between. The CDR3 bases are TGTGCCAGCAGCTTGACTTCCCAGAGCTCTGGAAACACCATATATTTT. Translated, it gives CASSLTSQSSGNTIYF. The whole variable domain, filled in from reference TRBV7-2 and TRBJ1-3, reads GAGVSQSPSNKVTEKGKDVELRCDPISGHTALYWYRQSLGQGLEFLIYFQGNSAPDKSGLPSDRFSAERTGGSVSTLTIQRTQQEDSAVYLCASSLTSQSSGNTIYFGEGSWLTVV.

This chain uses TRBV29-1 with TRBJ2-1; D may be TRBD1 (5 bases). The germline gives CDR1 SQVTM, CDR2 ANQGSEA. The V and J ends lost 6 bases and 3 bases respectively, with 9 bases between them. CDR3 length: 12 residues. CDR3 sequence: CSVAQGYNEQFF. CDR3 sequence (DNA): TGCAGCGTCGCCCAGGGCTACAATGAGCAGTTCTTC.

This chain links TRBV28 with TRBJ1-5, with 8 bases that match TRBD1. Looked up from germline, CDR1 is MDHEN and CDR2 is SYDVKM. The V segment lost 7 bases and the J segment 3 bases; nucleotides outside the gene matches: 14. CDR3 length equals 17 residues. CDR3 residues: CASTTPPGQVDNQPQHF. CDR3 coding DNA: TGTGCCAGCACCACCCCACCGGGACAGGTGGACAATCAGCCCCAGCATTTT.

The rearrangement links TRBV19 to TRBJ1-2, with 10 positions matching TRBD1. V lost 5 bases and J lost 7; bases outside the gene matches: 4. This CDR3 comprises 13 residues. Per the germline V gene, CDR1 is LNHDA and CDR2 is SQIVND (reference sequence). The CDR3 region has the DNA TGTGCCAGTAGTCTTGGACAGGGGGTTGGCTACACCTTC. Its protein product is CASSLGQGVGYTF.

V usage is TRBV7-8 and J usage is TRBJ2-1; 8 nucleotides line up with TRBD2. The CDR3 consists of 16 residues. V lost 5 bases, J lost 6 bases, and 12 bases stayed unmatched. Looked up from germline, CDR1 is SGHVS and CDR2 is FQNEAQ. Written as DNA, the CDR3 is TGTGCCAGCAGCCTCCGGGGGGGCCGTTATATCAATGAGCAGTTCTTC. Amino acids: CASSLRGGRYINEQFF.

This chain joins TRBV19 and TRBJ1-1; 9 positions agree with TRBD1. The V gene's germline CDR1 is LNHDA and CDR2 SQIVND (reference sequence). The CDR3 covers 21 residues. V lost 8 bases, J lost 1 base, and 26 bases stayed unmatched. CDR3: CASWVLGSGFPGQGSNTEAFF. The CDR3, as DNA: TGTGCCAGTTGGGTGTTAGGATCGGGCTTCCCGGGACAGGGATCGAACACTGAAGCTTTCTTT.